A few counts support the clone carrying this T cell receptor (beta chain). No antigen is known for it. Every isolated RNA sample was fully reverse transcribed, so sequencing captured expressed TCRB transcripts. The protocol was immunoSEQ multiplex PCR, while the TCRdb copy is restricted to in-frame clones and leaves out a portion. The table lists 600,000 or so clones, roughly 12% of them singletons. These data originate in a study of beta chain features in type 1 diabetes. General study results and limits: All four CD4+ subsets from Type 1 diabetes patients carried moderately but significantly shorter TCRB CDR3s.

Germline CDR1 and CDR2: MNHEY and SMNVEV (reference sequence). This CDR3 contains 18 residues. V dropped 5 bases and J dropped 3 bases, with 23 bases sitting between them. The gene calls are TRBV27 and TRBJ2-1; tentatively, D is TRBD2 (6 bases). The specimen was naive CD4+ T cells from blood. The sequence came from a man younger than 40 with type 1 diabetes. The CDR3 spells CASSPASLVPGDYNEQFF. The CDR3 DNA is TGTGCCAGCAGTCCTGCATCCCTTGTCCCGGGGGACTACAATGAGCAGTTCTTC.